This TCR beta chain stems from a study of radiotherapy plus CTLA-4 blockade in lung cancer. At the level of the study: For around 18% of patients, objective responses occurred, and approximately 30% had disease control. Study-level points and caveats: Strongest reported response predictors: early blood clone changes and post-radiation interferon-beta. Researchers report tumor-derived TCR clones expanding in blood after radiotherapy plus ipilimumab.

This CDR3 region has 15 residues. With 4 bases clipped from V and 8 bases from J, the junction kept 3 bases outside the gene matches. Germline V CDR1 and CDR2: MNHEY, SVGAGI. Worth noting for this clone: No antigen is known for it.

TCRdb's copy holds only in-frame clones and misses some; the assay was immunoSEQ multiplex PCR. Among some 60,000 clones listed, over 65% were seen once. Here the sequenced sample was peripheral blood, taken from a patient treated with radiotherapy plus ipilimumab. This receptor was taken from a human donor with non-small cell lung cancer who had a partial response to radiotherapy plus ipilimumab. The chain links TRBV6-5 to TRBJ2-1; TRBD2 matches 15 bases. The CDR3 loop is CASSSGLAGGDEQFF. CDR3 nucleotide sequence: TGTGCCAGCAGTTCCGGACTAGCGGGGGGGGATGAGCAGTTCTTC.